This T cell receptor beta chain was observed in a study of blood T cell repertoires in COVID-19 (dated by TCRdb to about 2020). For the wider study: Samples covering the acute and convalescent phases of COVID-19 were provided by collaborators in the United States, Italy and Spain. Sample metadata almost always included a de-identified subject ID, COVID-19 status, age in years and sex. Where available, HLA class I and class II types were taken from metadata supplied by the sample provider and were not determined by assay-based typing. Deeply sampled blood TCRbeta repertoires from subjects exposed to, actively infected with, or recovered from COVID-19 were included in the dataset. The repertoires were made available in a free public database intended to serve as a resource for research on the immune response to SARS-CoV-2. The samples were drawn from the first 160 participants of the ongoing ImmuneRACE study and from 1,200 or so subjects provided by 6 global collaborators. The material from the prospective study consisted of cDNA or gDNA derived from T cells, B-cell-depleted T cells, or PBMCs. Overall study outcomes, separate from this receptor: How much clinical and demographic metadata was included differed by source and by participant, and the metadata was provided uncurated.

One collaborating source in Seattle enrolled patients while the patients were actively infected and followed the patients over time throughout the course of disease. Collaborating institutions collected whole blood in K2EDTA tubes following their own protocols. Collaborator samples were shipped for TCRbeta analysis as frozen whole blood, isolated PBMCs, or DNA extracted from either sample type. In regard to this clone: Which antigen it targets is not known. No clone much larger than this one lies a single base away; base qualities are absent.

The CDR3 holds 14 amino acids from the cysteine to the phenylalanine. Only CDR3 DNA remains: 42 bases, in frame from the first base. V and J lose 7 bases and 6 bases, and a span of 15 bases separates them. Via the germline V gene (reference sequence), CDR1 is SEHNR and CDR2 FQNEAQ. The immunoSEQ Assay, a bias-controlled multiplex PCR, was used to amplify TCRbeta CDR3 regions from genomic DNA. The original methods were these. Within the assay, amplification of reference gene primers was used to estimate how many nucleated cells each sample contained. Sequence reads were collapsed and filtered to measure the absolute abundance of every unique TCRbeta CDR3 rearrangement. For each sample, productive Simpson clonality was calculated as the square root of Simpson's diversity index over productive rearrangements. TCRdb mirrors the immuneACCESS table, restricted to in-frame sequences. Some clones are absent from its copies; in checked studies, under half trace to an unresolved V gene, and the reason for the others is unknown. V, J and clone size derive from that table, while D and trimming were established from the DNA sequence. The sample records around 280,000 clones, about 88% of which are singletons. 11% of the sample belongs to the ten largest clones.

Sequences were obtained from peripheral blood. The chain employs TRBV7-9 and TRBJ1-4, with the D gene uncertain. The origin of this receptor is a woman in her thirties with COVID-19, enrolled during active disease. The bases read TGTGCCAGCACCTCTGGGCGTTCAGATGAAAAACTGTTTTTT. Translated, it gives CASTSGRSDEKLFF.